Sequencing of this T cell receptor (beta chain) was carried out in a study of T cell changes during pregnancy in multiple sclerosis. CDR3 length: 15 residues. V lost 6 bases and J lost 2; bases outside the gene matches: 8. CDR1 MNHNY and CDR2 SVGAGI come from the germline V gene (reference sequence). Some clones are missing from TCRdb's copy, which holds only in-frame ones; the method was immunoSEQ multiplex PCR. The table lists 95,000 to 100,000 clones, more than 85% of them singletons. The clonotype comes from a female donor with multiple sclerosis, enrolled in a pregnancy study. Sequenced material: peripheral blood, taken in the second trimester of pregnancy. The chain couples TRBV6-6 to TRBJ2-7; 9 positions agree with TRBD1. DNA for the CDR3: TGTGCCAGCAGGTGGGACAGGGATCCAACCTACGAGCAGTACTTC. As protein: CASRWDRDPTYEQYF.